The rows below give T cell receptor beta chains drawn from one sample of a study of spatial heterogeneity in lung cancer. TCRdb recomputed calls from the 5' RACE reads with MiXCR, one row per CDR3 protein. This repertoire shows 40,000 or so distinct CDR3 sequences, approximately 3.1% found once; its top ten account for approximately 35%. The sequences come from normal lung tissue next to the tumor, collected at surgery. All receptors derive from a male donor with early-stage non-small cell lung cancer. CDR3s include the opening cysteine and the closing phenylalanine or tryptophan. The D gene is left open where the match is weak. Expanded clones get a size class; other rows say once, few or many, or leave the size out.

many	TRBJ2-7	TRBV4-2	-	CASSQEGSSSYEQYF	TGTGCCAGCAGCCAAGAAGGAAGCAGCTCCTACGAGCAGTACTTC
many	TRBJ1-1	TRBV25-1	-	CASSESGGQGAFF	TGTGCCAGCAGTGAATCGGGGGGACAAGGAGCTTTCTTT
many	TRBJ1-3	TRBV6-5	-	CASSSPGWGGNTIYF	TGTGCCAGCAGTTCCCCAGGGTGGGGAGGAAACACCATATATTTT
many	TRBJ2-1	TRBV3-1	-	CASGGGSGSYNEQFF	TGTGCCAGCGGGGGGGGCAGCGGCTCCTACAATGAGCAGTTCTTC
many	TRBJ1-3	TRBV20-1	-	CSARSKRQGAGNTIYF	TGCAGTGCTAGATCCAAACGGCAAGGGGCTGGAAACACCATATATTTT
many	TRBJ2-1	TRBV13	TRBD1	CASSFWDSEQFF	TGTGCCAGCAGCTTTTGGGACAGTGAGCAGTTCTTC
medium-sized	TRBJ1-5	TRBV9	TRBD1	CASSPGGNQGPQHF	TGTGCCAGCAGCCCAGGGGGTAATCAAGGGCCCCAGCATTTT
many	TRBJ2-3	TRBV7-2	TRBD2	CASSPTSGVSTDTQYF	TGTGCCAGCAGCCCCACTAGCGGGGTCAGCACAGATACGCAGTATTTT
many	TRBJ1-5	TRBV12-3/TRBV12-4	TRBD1	CASNPGGGGQPQHF	TGTGCCAGCAACCCAGGGGGAGGAGGGCAGCCCCAGCATTTT
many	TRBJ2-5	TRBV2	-	CASSERMHETQYF	TGTGCCAGCAGTGAGCGGATGCACGAGACCCAGTACTTC
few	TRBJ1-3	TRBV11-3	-	CASSSGTLSGNTIYF	TGTGCCAGCAGCTCCGGGACACTCTCTGGAAACACCATATATTTT
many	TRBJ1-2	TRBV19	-	CASKNPPATGGGGYTF	TGTGCCAGCAAAAACCCCCCGGCGACAGGCGGCGGTGGCTACACCTTC
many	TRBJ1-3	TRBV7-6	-	CASSLESGVGNTIYF	TGTGCCAGCAGCTTAGAGTCCGGGGTCGGAAACACCATATATTTT
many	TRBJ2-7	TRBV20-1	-	CSARGTYYEQYF	TGCAGTGCTAGAGGGACGTACTACGAGCAGTACTTC
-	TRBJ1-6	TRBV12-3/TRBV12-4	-	CASSIQGSPLHF	TGTGCCAGCAGCATTCAAGGATCACCCCTCCACTTT
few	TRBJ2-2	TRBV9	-	CASSVGYGSAGELFF	TGTGCCAGCAGCGTAGGATACGGGAGTGCCGGGGAGCTGTTTTTT
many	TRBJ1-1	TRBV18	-	CASSRPGNTEAFF	TGTGCCAGCTCACGCCCAGGGAACACTGAAGCTTTCTTT
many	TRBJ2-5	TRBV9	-	CASSTSWGIETQYF	TGTGCCAGCAGCACCAGCTGGGGGATCGAGACCCAGTACTTC
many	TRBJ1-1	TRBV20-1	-	CSARGGNTEAFF	TGCAGTGCTAGGGGGGGGAACACTGAAGCTTTCTTT
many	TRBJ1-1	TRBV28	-	CASSFAVVAFF	TGTGCCAGCAGTTTCGCCGTGGTGGCTTTCTTT
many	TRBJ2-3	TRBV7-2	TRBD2	CASTTSITDTQYF	TGTGCCAGCACGACTAGCATAACAGATACGCAGTATTTT
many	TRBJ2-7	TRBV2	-	CASSDWVAVPSSYEQYF	TGTGCCAGCAGTGATTGGGTAGCGGTTCCAAGCTCCTACGAGCAGTACTTC
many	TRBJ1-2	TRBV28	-	CASSHTGYTF	TGTGCCAGCAGTCACACTGGCTACACCTTC
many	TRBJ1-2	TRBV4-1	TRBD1	CASSQVQGVYGYTF	TGCGCCAGCAGCCAAGTACAGGGGGTCTATGGCTACACCTTC
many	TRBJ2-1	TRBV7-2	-	CASSLTGYAEQFF	TGTGCCAGCAGCTTAACCGGGTACGCTGAGCAGTTCTTC
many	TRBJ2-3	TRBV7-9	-	CASSLHTDTQYF	TGTGCCAGCAGCCTACATACAGATACGCAGTATTTT
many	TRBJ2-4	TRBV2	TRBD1	CASSTGTGDPLSNF	TGTGCCAGCAGTACCGGGACAGGGGACCCCCTGAGTAACTTC
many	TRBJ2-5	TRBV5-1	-	CASSLEGGNLQETQYF	TGCGCCAGCAGCTTGGAGGGGGGAAACCTCCAAGAGACCCAGTACTTC
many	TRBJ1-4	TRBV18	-	CASSPPFGEEKLFF	TGTGCCAGCTCACCACCGTTCGGGGAAGAAAAACTGTTTTTT
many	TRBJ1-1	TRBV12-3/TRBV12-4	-	CASSLTPSGVTEAFF	TGTGCCAGCAGTTTAACACCCAGTGGGGTGACTGAAGCTTTCTTT
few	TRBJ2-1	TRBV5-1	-	CASRNDGTYNEQFF	TGCGCCAGCAGAAATGACGGTACCTACAATGAGCAGTTCTTC
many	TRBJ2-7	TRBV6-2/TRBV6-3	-	CASSSRWGLGIYEQYF	TGTGCCAGCAGTTCGCGGTGGGGGTTGGGGATCTACGAGCAGTACTTC
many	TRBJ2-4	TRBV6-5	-	CASGRGDIQYF	TGTGCCAGCGGGCGAGGGGACATTCAGTACTTC
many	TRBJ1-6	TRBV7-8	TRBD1	CASSAGQVKNSPLHF	TGTGCCAGCAGTGCTGGACAGGTGAAGAATTCACCCCTCCACTTT
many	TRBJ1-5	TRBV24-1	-	CATSDFPDNQPQHF	TGTGCCACCAGTGATTTTCCGGACAACCAGCCCCAGCATTTT
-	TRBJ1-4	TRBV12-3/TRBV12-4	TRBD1	CASTAFGTGREKLFF	TGTGCCAGCACCGCGTTTGGGACAGGCCGTGAAAAACTGTTTTTT
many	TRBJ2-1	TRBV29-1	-	CSVEVGGRPDEQFF	TGCAGCGTTGAAGTGGGGGGGCGTCCCGATGAGCAGTTCTTC
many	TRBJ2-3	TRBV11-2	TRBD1	CASSLGTGVTQYF	TGTGCCAGCAGCTTAGGGACAGGGGTTACGCAGTATTTT
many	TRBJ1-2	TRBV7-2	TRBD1	CASSGTAANYGYTF	TGTGCCAGCAGCGGGACAGCAGCTAACTATGGCTACACCTTC
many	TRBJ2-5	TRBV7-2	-	CASSLDSARQETQYF	TGTGCCAGCAGCTTAGATTCGGCTAGACAAGAGACCCAGTACTTC
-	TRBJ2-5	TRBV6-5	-	CASSYSGRTSQETQYF	TGTGCCAGCAGTTACTCGGGCCGAACCAGTCAAGAGACCCAGTACTTC
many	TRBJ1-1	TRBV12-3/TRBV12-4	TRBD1	CASSLDRGDGTEAFF	TGTGCCAGCAGTCTGGACAGGGGGGACGGCACTGAAGCTTTCTTT
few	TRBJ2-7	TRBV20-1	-	CSAFGRRGDYEQYF	TGCAGTGCTTTTGGACGTAGAGGGGACTACGAGCAGTACTTC
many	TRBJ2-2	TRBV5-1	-	CASRDPDTGELFF	TGCGCCAGCCGGGACCCGGACACCGGGGAGCTGTTTTTT